The rows below give T cell receptor beta chains drawn from one sample of a study of shared clonotypes between healthy human individuals. Profiling relied on immunoSEQ multiplex PCR, and the TCRdb table lists in-frame clones only, not all of them. This repertoire shows more than 1,200,000 clones, around 98.5% found once; its top ten account for around 0.33%. Sample: naive CD4+ T cells sorted from blood. These receptors were obtained from a man aged 25 to 45 in good health. The CDR3 runs from the conserved cysteine through the conserved F or W. Each record gives: J gene, clone size, V gene, D gene, CDR3 DNA, CDR3 protein. D genes are given only for firm matches. Clone size appears in some rows only: once, few, many, or a class for an expanded clone.

j_call: TRBJ2-5; clone_size: .; v_call: TRBV7-7; d_call: TRBD2; cdr3_nt: TGTGCCAGCAGCGCCTTTAGCGGGAAAGAGACCCAGTACTTC; cdr3_aa: CASSAFSGKETQYF
j_call: TRBJ2-5; clone_size: .; v_call: TRBV6-1; d_call: .; cdr3_nt: TGTGCCAGCAGTGAACGCCAGGCTCGGCAAGAGACCCAGTACTTC; cdr3_aa: CASSERQARQETQYF
j_call: TRBJ1-2; clone_size: .; v_call: TRBV6-5; d_call: TRBD1; cdr3_nt: TGTGCCAGCAGTGGGGACAGGGTAGGCGGCTACACCTTC; cdr3_aa: CASSGDRVGGYTF
j_call: TRBJ2-7; clone_size: .; v_call: TRBV11-2; d_call: TRBD1; cdr3_nt: TGTGCCAGCAGCGGCCAGGGGCGGGTGGCAGGGGGCACCTCCTACGAGCAGTACTTC; cdr3_aa: CASSGQGRVAGGTSYEQYF
j_call: TRBJ2-7; clone_size: .; v_call: TRBV27; d_call: TRBD1; cdr3_nt: TGTGCCAGCAGTACGACAGGGACCCTCTCCTACGAGCAGTACTTC; cdr3_aa: CASSTTGTLSYEQYF
j_call: TRBJ1-2; clone_size: .; v_call: TRBV6-5; d_call: .; cdr3_nt: TGTGCCAGCAGTTACGGAACATTGGGTCTAGAAGGCGGCTACACCTTC; cdr3_aa: CASSYGTLGLEGGYTF
j_call: TRBJ2-5; clone_size: .; v_call: TRBV6-1; d_call: .; cdr3_nt: TGTGCCAGCAGTCTACAAGAGACCCAGTACTTC; cdr3_aa: CASSLQETQYF
j_call: TRBJ2-3; clone_size: .; v_call: TRBV7-2; d_call: .; cdr3_nt: TGTGCCAGCAGCTTATGGTCAGTTTTTGATACGCAGTATTTT; cdr3_aa: CASSLWSVFDTQYF
j_call: TRBJ2-1; clone_size: .; v_call: TRBV30; d_call: TRBD2; cdr3_nt: TGTGCCTGGAGTATGAGACTAGCGGGAGGGCCAGGGAATGAGCAGTTCTTC; cdr3_aa: CAWSMRLAGGPGNEQFF
j_call: TRBJ2-5; clone_size: .; v_call: TRBV5-1; d_call: TRBD2; cdr3_nt: TGCGCCAGCAGCTTGGAGGGCGGGAGACGGCGAGAGACCCAGTACTTC; cdr3_aa: CASSLEGGRRRETQYF
j_call: TRBJ2-7; clone_size: once; v_call: TRBV23-1; d_call: .; cdr3_nt: TGCGCCAGCAGATCGCGGGGACCCTGGCGCGAGCAGTACTTC; cdr3_aa: CASRSRGPWREQYF
j_call: TRBJ1-1; clone_size: .; v_call: TRBV7-3; d_call: .; cdr3_nt: TGTGCCAGCAGCCAGCCAGGCAGCACTGAAGCTTTCTTT; cdr3_aa: CASSQPGSTEAFF
j_call: TRBJ2-3; clone_size: .; v_call: TRBV4-3; d_call: .; cdr3_nt: TGCGCCAGCAGCCAAGAAGTTGGGCGTGGCACAGATACGCAGTATTTT; cdr3_aa: CASSQEVGRGTDTQYF
j_call: TRBJ2-1; clone_size: once; v_call: TRBV9; d_call: .; cdr3_nt: TGTGCCATCCCGCCTCTGAAACACCGCTCCTACAATGAGCAGTTCTTC; cdr3_aa: CAIPPLKHRSYNEQFF
j_call: TRBJ1-5; clone_size: .; v_call: TRBV11-2; d_call: .; cdr3_nt: TGTGCCAGCAGCTCTGACCTTCAGGGCAATCAGCCCCAGCATTTT; cdr3_aa: CASSSDLQGNQPQHF
j_call: TRBJ2-4; clone_size: .; v_call: TRBV7-9; d_call: .; cdr3_nt: TGTGCCAGCAGCTTACCGACCGGCAAAAACATTCAGTACTTC; cdr3_aa: CASSLPTGKNIQYF
j_call: TRBJ2-5; clone_size: .; v_call: TRBV5-1; d_call: TRBD1; cdr3_nt: TGCGCCAGCAGCCTAGGGACAGGGGAAGAGACCCAGTACTTC; cdr3_aa: CASSLGTGEETQYF